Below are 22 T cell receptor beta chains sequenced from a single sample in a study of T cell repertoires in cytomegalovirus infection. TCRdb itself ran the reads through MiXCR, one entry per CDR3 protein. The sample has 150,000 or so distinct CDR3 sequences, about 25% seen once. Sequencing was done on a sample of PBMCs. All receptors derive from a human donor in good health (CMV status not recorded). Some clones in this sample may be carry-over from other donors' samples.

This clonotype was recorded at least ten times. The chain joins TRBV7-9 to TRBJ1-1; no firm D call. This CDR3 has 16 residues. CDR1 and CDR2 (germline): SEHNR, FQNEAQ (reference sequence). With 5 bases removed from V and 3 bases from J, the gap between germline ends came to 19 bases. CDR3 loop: CASSQTDSSGDTEAFF. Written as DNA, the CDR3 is TGTGCCAGCAGCCAAACAGACTCGTCCGGAGACACTGAAGCTTTCTTT.

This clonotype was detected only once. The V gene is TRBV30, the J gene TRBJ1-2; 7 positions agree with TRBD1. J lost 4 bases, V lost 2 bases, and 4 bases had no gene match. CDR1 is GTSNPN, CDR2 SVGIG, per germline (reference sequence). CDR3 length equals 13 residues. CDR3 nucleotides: TGTGCCTGGAGTCAGGGGGTCGGCTATGGCTACACCTTC. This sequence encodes CAWSQGVGYGYTF.

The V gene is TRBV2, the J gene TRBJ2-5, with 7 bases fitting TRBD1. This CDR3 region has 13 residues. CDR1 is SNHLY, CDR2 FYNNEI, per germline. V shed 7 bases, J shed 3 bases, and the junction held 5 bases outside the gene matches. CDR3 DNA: TGTGCCAGCACGTCGACAGGGAAAGAGACCCAGTACTTC. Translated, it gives CASTSTGKETQYF.

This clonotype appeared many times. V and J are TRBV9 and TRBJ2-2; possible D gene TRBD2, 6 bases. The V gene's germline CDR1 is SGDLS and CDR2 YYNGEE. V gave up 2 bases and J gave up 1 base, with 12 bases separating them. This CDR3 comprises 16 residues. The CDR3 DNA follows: TGTGCCAGCAGCGTCGAGCGGGCAGGGAACACCGGGGAGCTGTTTTTT. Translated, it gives CASSVERAGNTGELFF. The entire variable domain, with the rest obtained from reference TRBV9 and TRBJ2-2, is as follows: DSGVTQTPKHLITATGQRVTLRCSPRSGDLSVYWYQQSLDQGLQFLIQYYNGEERAKGNILERFSAQQFPDLHSELNLSSLELGDSALYFCASSVERAGNTGELFFGEGSRLTVL.

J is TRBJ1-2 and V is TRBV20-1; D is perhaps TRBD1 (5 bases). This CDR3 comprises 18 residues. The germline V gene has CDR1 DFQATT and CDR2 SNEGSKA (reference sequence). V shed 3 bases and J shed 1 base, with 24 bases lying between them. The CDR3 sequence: CSASKARGTSVGNYGYTF. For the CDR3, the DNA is TGCAGTGCTAGTAAGGCTAGGGGAACCTCTGTGGGTAACTATGGCTACACCTTC.

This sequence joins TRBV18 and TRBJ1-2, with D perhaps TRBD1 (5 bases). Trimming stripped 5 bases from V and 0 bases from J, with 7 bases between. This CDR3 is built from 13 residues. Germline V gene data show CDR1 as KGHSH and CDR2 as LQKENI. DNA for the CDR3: TGTGCCAGCTCAGAGACAGCTAACTATGGCTACACCTTC. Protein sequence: CASSETANYGYTF.

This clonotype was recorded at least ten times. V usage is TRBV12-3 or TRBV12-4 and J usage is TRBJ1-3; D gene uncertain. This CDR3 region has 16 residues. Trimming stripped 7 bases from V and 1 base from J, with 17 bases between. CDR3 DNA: TGTGCCAGCACCCCTTCGGGCGGCCGTTCTGGAAACACCATATATTTT. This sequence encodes CASTPSGGRSGNTIYF.

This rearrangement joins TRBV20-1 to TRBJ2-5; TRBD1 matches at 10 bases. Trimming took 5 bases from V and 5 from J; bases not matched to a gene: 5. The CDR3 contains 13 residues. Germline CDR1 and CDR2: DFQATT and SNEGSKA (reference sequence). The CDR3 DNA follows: TGCAGTGCTCCGACAGGGGGCGCGGAGACCCAGTACTTC. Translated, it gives CSAPTGGAETQYF.

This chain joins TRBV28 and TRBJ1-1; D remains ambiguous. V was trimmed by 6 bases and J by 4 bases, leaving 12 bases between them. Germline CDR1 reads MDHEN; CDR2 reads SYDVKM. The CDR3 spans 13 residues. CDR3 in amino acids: CASRVSVGTEAFF. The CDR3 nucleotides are TGTGCCAGCAGAGTTTCGGTAGGCACTGAAGCTTTCTTT. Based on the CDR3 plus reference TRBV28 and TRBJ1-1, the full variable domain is DVKVTQSSRYLVKRTGEKVFLECVQDMDHENMFWYRQDPGLGLRLIYFSYDVKMKEKGDIPEGYSVSREKKERFSLILESASTNQTSMYLCASRVSVGTEAFFGQGTRLTVV.

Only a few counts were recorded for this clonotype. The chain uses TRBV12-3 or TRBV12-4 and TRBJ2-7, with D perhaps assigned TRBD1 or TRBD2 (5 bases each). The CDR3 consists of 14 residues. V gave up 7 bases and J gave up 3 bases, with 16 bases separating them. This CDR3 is CASTQRGEIYEQYF. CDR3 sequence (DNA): TGTGCCAGCACCCAACGGGGCGAGATCTACGAGCAGTACTTC.

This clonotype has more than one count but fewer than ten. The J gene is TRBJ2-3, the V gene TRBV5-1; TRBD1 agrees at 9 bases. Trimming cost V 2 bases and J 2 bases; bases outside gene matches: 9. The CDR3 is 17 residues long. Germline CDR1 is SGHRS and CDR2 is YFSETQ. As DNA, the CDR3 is TGCGCCAGCAGCTTCCCCACGGGACAGGGCGACACAGATACGCAGTATTTT. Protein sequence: CASSFPTGQGDTDTQYF.

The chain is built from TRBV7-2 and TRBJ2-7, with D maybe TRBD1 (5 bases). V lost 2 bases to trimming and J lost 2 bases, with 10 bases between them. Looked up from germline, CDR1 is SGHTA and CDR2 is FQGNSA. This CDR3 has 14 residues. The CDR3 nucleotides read TGTGCCAGCAGCTTAAAGGGGTCCACCTACGAGCAGTACTTC. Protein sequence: CASSLKGSTYEQYF.

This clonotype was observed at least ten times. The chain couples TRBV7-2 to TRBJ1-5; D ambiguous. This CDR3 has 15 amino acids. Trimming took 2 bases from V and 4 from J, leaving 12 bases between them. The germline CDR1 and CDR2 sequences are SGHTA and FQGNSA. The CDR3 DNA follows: TGTGCCAGCAGCTTAAGGTCAGGAGAGAATCAGCCCCAGCATTTT. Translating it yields CASSLRSGENQPQHF.

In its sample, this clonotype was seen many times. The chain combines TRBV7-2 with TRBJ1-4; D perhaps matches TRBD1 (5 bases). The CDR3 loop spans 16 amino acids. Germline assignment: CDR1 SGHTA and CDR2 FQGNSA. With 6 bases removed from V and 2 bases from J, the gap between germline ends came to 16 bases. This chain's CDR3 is CASRPRGGATNEKLFF. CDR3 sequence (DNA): TGTGCCAGCAGGCCCCGTGGCGGGGCGACTAATGAAAAACTGTTTTTT.

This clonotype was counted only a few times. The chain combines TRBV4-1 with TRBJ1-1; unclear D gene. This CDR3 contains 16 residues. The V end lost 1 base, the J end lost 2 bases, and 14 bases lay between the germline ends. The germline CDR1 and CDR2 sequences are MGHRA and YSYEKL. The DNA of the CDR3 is TGCGCCAGCAGCCAAGCCAGAAACCCCTTAAACACTGAAGCTTTCTTT. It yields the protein CASSQARNPLNTEAFF.

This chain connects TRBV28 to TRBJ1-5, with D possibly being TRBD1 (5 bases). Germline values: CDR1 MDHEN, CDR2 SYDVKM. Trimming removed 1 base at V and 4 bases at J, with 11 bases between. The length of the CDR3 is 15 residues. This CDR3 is CASSLSGVGNQPQHF. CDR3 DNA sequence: TGTGCCAGCAGTTTATCGGGGGTGGGAAATCAGCCCCAGCATTTT.

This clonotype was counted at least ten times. This CDR3 reads CASSSRPRPDTQYF. CDR3 DNA sequence: TGTGCCAGCAGTTCCAGACCGCGGCCAGATACGCAGTATTTT. This chain joins TRBV7-3 and TRBJ2-3; D gene ambiguous. Trimming removed 6 bases from V and 4 bases from J, with 14 bases in between. Germline V lookup: CDR1 SGHTA, CDR2 FQGTGA. The CDR3 spans 14 residues.

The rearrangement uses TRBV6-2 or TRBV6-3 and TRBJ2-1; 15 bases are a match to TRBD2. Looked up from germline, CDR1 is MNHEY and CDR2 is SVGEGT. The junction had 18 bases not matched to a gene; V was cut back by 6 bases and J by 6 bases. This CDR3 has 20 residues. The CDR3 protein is CASRKTGLGLAGGPGNEQFF. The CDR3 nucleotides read TGTGCCAGCAGGAAAACAGGGTTAGGACTAGCGGGAGGGCCTGGCAATGAGCAGTTCTTC.

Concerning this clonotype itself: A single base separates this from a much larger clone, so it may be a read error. The CDR3 loop reads CASSFGPVGDEQFF. The CDR3 DNA reads TGTGCCAGCAGCTTTGGTCCGGTAGGGGATGAGCAGTTCTTC. V and J are TRBV7-3 and TRBJ2-1; tentative D call: TRBD1 (5 bases). From germline, CDR1 is SGHTA and CDR2 FQGTGA. The V gene lost 3 bases and the J gene lost 8 bases, with 14 bases spanning the gap. The CDR3 covers 14 residues.

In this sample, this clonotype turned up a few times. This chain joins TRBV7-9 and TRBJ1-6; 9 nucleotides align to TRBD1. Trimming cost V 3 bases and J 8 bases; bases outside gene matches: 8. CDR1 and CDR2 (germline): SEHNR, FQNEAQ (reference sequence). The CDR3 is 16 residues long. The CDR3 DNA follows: TGTGCCAGCAGCTTGGCGGGACAGGGCGGTTATTCACCCCTCCACTTT. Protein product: CASSLAGQGGYSPLHF.

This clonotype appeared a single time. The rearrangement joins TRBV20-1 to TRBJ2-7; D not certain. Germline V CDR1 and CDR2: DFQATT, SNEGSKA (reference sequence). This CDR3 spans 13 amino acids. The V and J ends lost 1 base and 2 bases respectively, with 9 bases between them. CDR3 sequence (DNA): TGCAGTGCTAGAGTGGGCCAGGCCTACGAGCAGTACTTC. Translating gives CSARVGQAYEQYF.

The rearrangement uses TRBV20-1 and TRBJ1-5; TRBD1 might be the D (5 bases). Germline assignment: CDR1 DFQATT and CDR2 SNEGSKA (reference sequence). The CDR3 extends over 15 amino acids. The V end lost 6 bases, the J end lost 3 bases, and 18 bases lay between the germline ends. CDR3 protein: CSARVGVAYNQPQHF. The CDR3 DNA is TGCAGTGCCAGGGTCGGGGTCGCCTACAATCAGCCCCAGCATTTT.